This is a list of T cell receptor beta chains from one sample in a study of cytomegalovirus exposure and HLA in healthy donors. Sequenced by immunoSEQ multiplex PCR; TCRdb stores in-frame clones only, minus some. Among around 120,000 clones listed, under 90% were seen once. The sequenced sample was PBMCs. The origin of the receptors is a woman aged 40 to 55 in good health and CMV-seronegative. Each CDR3 is given with its conserved first and last residue. A D gene is named only where the DNA matches it firmly. Some rows have no size entry. The others give once, few or many, or a class for an expanded clone.

j_gene: TRBJ2-7
abundance: -
v_gene: TRBV4-3
d_gene: -
CDR3aa: CASSQDSGRDSEQYF
CDR3nt: TGCGCCAGCAGCCAAGATTCTGGCCGAGACAGCGAGCAGTACTTC

j_gene: TRBJ1-1
abundance: -
v_gene: TRBV5-6
d_gene: -
CDR3aa: CASSLGVTSEAFF
CDR3nt: TGTGCCAGCAGCTTGGGAGTGACATCTGAAGCTTTCTTT

j_gene: TRBJ2-3
abundance: -
v_gene: TRBV12-5
d_gene: TRBD2
CDR3aa: CASGLGTSVTTDTQYF
CDR3nt: TGTGCTAGTGGTTTGGGGACTAGCGTAACGACAGATACGCAGTATTTT

j_gene: TRBJ1-6
abundance: few
v_gene: TRBV4-3
d_gene: -
CDR3aa: CASSQDGHYNSPLHF
CDR3nt: TGCGCCAGCAGCCAAGACGGACACTATAATTCACCCCTCCACTTT

j_gene: TRBJ2-7
abundance: -
v_gene: TRBV7-8
d_gene: -
CDR3aa: CASSLGRELEVVPYEQYF
CDR3nt: TGTGCCAGCAGCTTAGGCCGGGAGCTAGAGGTAGTTCCGTACGAGCAGTACTTC

j_gene: TRBJ1-1
abundance: few
v_gene: TRBV18
d_gene: -
CDR3aa: CASSRAERTEAFF
CDR3nt: TGTGCCAGCTCACGGGCAGAACGGACTGAAGCTTTCTTT

j_gene: TRBJ2-7
abundance: -
v_gene: TRBV11-2
d_gene: TRBD2
CDR3aa: CASSLGTSGRAQQYF
CDR3nt: TGTGCCAGCAGCTTGGGTACTAGCGGGAGGGCCCAGCAGTACTTC

j_gene: TRBJ1-1
abundance: -
v_gene: TRBV6-1
d_gene: -
CDR3aa: CASSEGSPGWNTEAFF
CDR3nt: TGTGCCAGCAGTGAAGGAAGCCCAGGCTGGAACACTGAAGCTTTCTTT

j_gene: TRBJ1-2
abundance: -
v_gene: TRBV28
d_gene: TRBD1
CDR3aa: CASLGPGQGIYGYTF
CDR3nt: TGTGCCAGTTTAGGACCGGGACAGGGCATCTATGGCTACACCTTC

j_gene: TRBJ2-1
abundance: once
v_gene: TRBV9
d_gene: -
CDR3aa: CASSLGGTSNNEQFF
CDR3nt: TGTGCCAGCAGCCTCGGGGGGACAAGCAACAATGAGCAGTTCTTC

j_gene: TRBJ1-1
abundance: -
v_gene: TRBV29-1
d_gene: -
CDR3aa: CSVEGRPAPTEAFF
CDR3nt: TGCAGCGTTGAAGGGAGGCCCGCTCCCACTGAAGCTTTCTTT

j_gene: TRBJ2-7
abundance: -
v_gene: TRBV19
d_gene: TRBD1
CDR3aa: CASSIRFRQGDTYGQYF
CDR3nt: TGTGCCAGTAGTATTAGGTTTCGACAGGGGGATACCTACGGGCAGTACTTC

j_gene: TRBJ2-2
abundance: -
v_gene: TRBV19
d_gene: -
CDR3aa: CASSMSGDGGELFF
CDR3nt: TGTGCCAGTAGTATGTCAGGGGATGGCGGGGAGCTGTTTTTT

j_gene: TRBJ1-6
abundance: -
v_gene: TRBV10-3
d_gene: -
CDR3aa: CAIRDRQSDNSPLHF
CDR3nt: TGTGCCATCAGGGACAGACAGTCAGATAATTCACCCCTCCACTTT

j_gene: TRBJ2-1
abundance: -
v_gene: TRBV4-3
d_gene: TRBD2
CDR3aa: CASSLGGSTLSNEQFF
CDR3nt: TGCGCCAGCAGCCTGGGCGGGAGTACCCTATCCAATGAGCAGTTCTTC

j_gene: TRBJ1-4
abundance: few
v_gene: TRBV4-2
d_gene: -
CDR3aa: CASSQDWAGENEKLFF
CDR3nt: TGTGCCAGCAGCCAAGATTGGGCAGGGGAAAATGAAAAACTGTTTTTT

j_gene: TRBJ2-7
abundance: -
v_gene: TRBV5-4
d_gene: -
CDR3aa: CASSLDVASRYEQYF
CDR3nt: TGTGCCAGCAGCTTGGACGTAGCAAGTCGCTACGAGCAGTACTTC

j_gene: TRBJ1-2
abundance: -
v_gene: TRBV4-3
d_gene: TRBD1
CDR3aa: CASSQESQGVSYTF
CDR3nt: TGCGCCAGCAGCCAAGAGAGTCAGGGGGTGAGCTACACCTTC

j_gene: TRBJ2-5
abundance: -
v_gene: TRBV7-9
d_gene: TRBD2
CDR3aa: CASTVGGLRGQYF
CDR3nt: TGTGCCAGCACTGTGGGAGGGTTAAGGGGCCAGTACTTC

j_gene: TRBJ1-4
abundance: -
v_gene: TRBV6-5
d_gene: TRBD1
CDR3aa: CASSPWTGKNEKLFF
CDR3nt: TGTGCCAGCAGCCCCTGGACAGGAAAAAATGAAAAACTGTTTTTT

j_gene: TRBJ2-1
abundance: -
v_gene: TRBV13
d_gene: TRBD2
CDR3aa: CASSLTSGAYNEQFF
CDR3nt: TGTGCCAGCAGCTTGACTAGCGGGGCTTACAATGAGCAGTTCTTC

j_gene: TRBJ2-3
abundance: -
v_gene: TRBV4-3
d_gene: TRBD1
CDR3aa: CASSLTTGDTQYF
CDR3nt: TGCGCCAGCAGCCTAACCACAGGGGACACGCAGTATTTT

j_gene: TRBJ2-7
abundance: -
v_gene: TRBV19
d_gene: -
CDR3aa: CASSSGSYEQYF
CDR3nt: TGTGCCAGTAGTAGCGGGTCCTACGAGCAGTACTTC

j_gene: TRBJ1-6
abundance: -
v_gene: TRBV5-1
d_gene: -
CDR3aa: CASSLNADQAASPLHF
CDR3nt: TGCGCCAGCAGCTTGAACGCAGATCAGGCAGCTTCACCCCTCCACTTT

j_gene: TRBJ1-5
abundance: -
v_gene: TRBV19
d_gene: TRBD1
CDR3aa: CASSRDRENQPQHF
CDR3nt: TGTGCCAGTAGTAGAGACAGGGAAAATCAGCCCCAGCATTTT

j_gene: TRBJ2-2
abundance: -
v_gene: TRBV28
d_gene: TRBD2
CDR3aa: CASSHRGAGELFF
CDR3nt: TGTGCCAGCAGCCACCGGGGGGCCGGGGAGCTGTTTTTT

j_gene: TRBJ2-5
abundance: -
v_gene: TRBV7-9
d_gene: TRBD2
CDR3aa: CASSPSGRGGETQYF
CDR3nt: TGTGCCAGCAGCCCTAGCGGGAGGGGGGGAGAGACCCAGTACTTC

j_gene: TRBJ1-3
abundance: -
v_gene: TRBV9
d_gene: -
CDR3aa: CASSVEDWGRPKPGNTIYF
CDR3nt: TGTGCCAGCAGCGTAGAAGATTGGGGCAGGCCGAAGCCTGGAAACACCATATATTTT

j_gene: TRBJ1-6
abundance: -
v_gene: TRBV25-1
d_gene: -
CDR3aa: CASSEFGSGSPLHF
CDR3nt: TGTGCCAGCAGTGAATTCGGTAGTGGTTCGCCCCTCCACTTT

j_gene: TRBJ1-5
abundance: once
v_gene: TRBV6-1
d_gene: -
CDR3aa: CASSEGRGPNSNQPQHF
CDR3nt: TGTGCCAGCAGTGAAGGCAGGGGTCCAAATAGCAATCAGCCCCAGCATTTT

j_gene: TRBJ1-1
abundance: -
v_gene: TRBV19
d_gene: -
CDR3aa: CASSGGNAFF
CDR3nt: TGTGCCAGTTCCGGGGGGAACGCTTTCTTT